Listed below are T cell receptor beta chains from one sample, sequenced in a study of cytomegalovirus exposure and HLA in healthy donors. Produced via immunoSEQ multiplex PCR; TCRdb's table is partial and in-frame only. This table holds about 160,000 clones, roughly 80% found once. The material sequenced was PBMCs. The receptor source for this set is a man aged 25-45 years in good health and CMV-seronegative. Both conserved end residues are part of each CDR3. A D gene is named only where the DNA matches it firmly. Part of the rows lack a size; the others show once, few, many or a class for expanded clones.

>.|.|TRBV20-1|TRBJ2-7
TGCAGTGCAGATAGGGGCTACGAGCAGTACTTC
CSADRGYEQYF
>.|.|TRBV5-4|TRBJ2-3
TGTGCCAGCAGCTTGGTGGGTAGCGTGGCAGATACGCAGTATTTT
CASSLVGSVADTQYF
>.|.|TRBV19|TRBJ2-1
TGTGCCAGTACCAACATCAATGAGCAGTTCTTC
CASTNINEQFF
>.|TRBD1|TRBV12-5|TRBJ2-2
TGTGCTAGTGCTTTGGGGACAGGGGTAACCGGGGAGCTGTTTTTT
CASALGTGVTGELFF
>few|.|TRBV19|TRBJ1-1
TGTGCCAGTAGCACAACAATTAACACTGAAGCTTTCTTT
CASSTTINTEAFF
>.|.|TRBV29-1|TRBJ1-1
TGCAGCGTTGAATCAGCGGGTCAAGTGAACACTGAAGCTTTCTTT
CSVESAGQVNTEAFF
>.|TRBD2|TRBV28|TRBJ2-5
TGTGCCAGCAGTTTCCCCGAAGGGCGGGAGAGAGAGACCCAGTACTTC
CASSFPEGRERETQYF
>.|TRBD1|TRBV25-1|TRBJ1-5
TGTGCCAGCAGTGATGGTCAGGGGGTTCAGCCCCAGCATTTT
CASSDGQGVQPQHF
>once|TRBD1|TRBV7-8|TRBJ1-2
TGTGCCAGCAGCTTAGGACAGGGAGCTGGCTACACCTTC
CASSLGQGAGYTF
>.|.|TRBV6-5|TRBJ1-1
TGTGCCAGCACCATTTCTGGAGCCACTGAAGCTTTCTTT
CASTISGATEAFF
>few|TRBD1|TRBV5-3|TRBJ1-2
TGTGCCAGAAGCTTGGGCGACAGGGGCATCGACTATGGCTACACCTTC
CARSLGDRGIDYGYTF
>.|TRBD1|TRBV19|TRBJ2-1
TGTGCCAGTAGTCAGACAGGGGGCTCCTACAATGAGCAGTTCTTC
CASSQTGGSYNEQFF
>.|TRBD2|TRBV28|TRBJ2-3
TGTGCTATTTCGGGGGGGGACACAGATACGCAGTATTTT
CAISGGDTDTQYF
>.|.|TRBV9|TRBJ2-3
TGTGCCAGCAATCGGGAGAATGATCGAGATACGCAGTATTTT
CASNRENDRDTQYF
>.|TRBD1|TRBV10-3|TRBJ1-4
TGTGCCACCAGGTCAGGGGGTTATAATGAAAAACTGTTTTTT
CATRSGGYNEKLFF
>.|TRBD1|TRBV28|TRBJ2-7
TGTGCCAGCAGTTCTCACAGGGGAATGGGAGTCGGGCAGTACTTC
CASSSHRGMGVGQYF
>few|TRBD1|TRBV6-5|TRBJ2-7
TGTGCCAGCAGTCAAACCGGGACAGGACGTCGCGAGCAGTACTTC
CASSQTGTGRREQYF
>few|.|TRBV4-3|TRBJ1-5
TGCGCCAGCAGCCAAGGGGGGGATCAGCCCCAGCATTTT
CASSQGGDQPQHF
>.|.|TRBV25-1|TRBJ2-1
TGTGCCAGCAGTGAAACGGGGGAACTGAGGGAGCAGTTCTTC
CASSETGELREQFF
>.|.|TRBV5-4|TRBJ1-1
TGTGCCAGCACCACCCCGGCGGGGAACACTGAAGCTTTCTTT
CASTTPAGNTEAFF
>.|TRBD2|TRBV12-5|TRBJ2-5
TGTGCTAGTGGTCCCCCCGAGCGGGGGGCGCAAGAGACCCAGTACTTC
CASGPPERGAQETQYF
>few|TRBD1|TRBV6-4|TRBJ1-2
TGTGCCAGCAGTGAGGGGGACAGGGGAAGTGATGGCTACACCTTC
CASSEGDRGSDGYTF
>.|TRBD1|TRBV6-1|TRBJ2-7
TGTGCCAGCAGTGTACAGGGGGGAGAGCAGTACTTC
CASSVQGGEQYF
>.|TRBD2|TRBV13|TRBJ2-1
TGTGCCAGCAGCTCGCCGGGACTAGCGGGGAATGAGCAGTTCTTC
CASSSPGLAGNEQFF
>.|TRBD1|TRBV19|TRBJ2-6
TGTGCCAGTAGTATTGTGGGGACAGGGATAGCTGGGGCCAACGTCCTGACTTTC
CASSIVGTGIAGANVLTF
>few|TRBD1|TRBV9|TRBJ2-2
TGTGCCAGCAGCGTAAGGGACAGGATAGGCGGGGAGCTGTTTTTT
CASSVRDRIGGELFF
>.|TRBD1|TRBV4-3|TRBJ2-2
TGCGCCAGCAGCCAAAGACAGGGGGCAGGCACCGGGGAGCTGTTTTTT
CASSQRQGAGTGELFF
>few|TRBD1|TRBV16|TRBJ2-7
TGTGCCAGCAGCCAATCGTCGGACAGGGTCTACGAGCAGTACTTC
CASSQSSDRVYEQYF
>.|.|TRBV18|TRBJ1-4
TGTGCCAGCTCACCACTTGGGGGGGCAGACGAAAAACTGTTTTTT
CASSPLGGADEKLFF
>.|TRBD2|TRBV4-1|TRBJ2-3
TGCGCCAGCAGCCGCCTGCGGGGGGGCCCGCCAGATACGCAGTATTTT
CASSRLRGGPPDTQYF
>.|TRBD2|TRBV19|TRBJ2-5
TGTGCCAGTAGTACGCTAGCGGGAGTCGGAGAGACCCAGTACTTC
CASSTLAGVGETQYF
>.|TRBD2|TRBV7-3|TRBJ2-3
TGTGCCAGCAGCCCTACCGGGACTACCACACAGTCTACGCAGTATTTT
CASSPTGTTTQSTQYF
>.|.|TRBV7-6|TRBJ1-1
TGTGCCAGCAGCCTAAGCGGCACTGAAGCTTTCTTT
CASSLSGTEAFF
>.|TRBD1|TRBV7-9|TRBJ1-1
TGTGCCAGCAGACAGGGGGGAAGGGGAGCTTTCTTT
CASRQGGRGAFF
>few|.|TRBV4-3|TRBJ1-2
TGCGCCAGCAGCCAAGATCCGGGGGGGGGTGATAACTATGGCTACACCTTC
CASSQDPGGGDNYGYTF
>once|.|TRBV11-2|TRBJ1-4
TGTGCCAGCAGCTTGCTGACAGGCAATGAAAAACTGTTTTTT
CASSLLTGNEKLFF
>few|TRBD1|TRBV11-2|TRBJ2-5
TGTGCCAGCAGGCAACAGGGGAGAGAGACCCAGTACTTC
CASRQQGRETQYF
>.|.|TRBV7-9|TRBJ2-4
TGTGCCAGCAGCTTTCTTCCAGCCAAAAACATTCAGTACTTC
CASSFLPAKNIQYF
>.|TRBD1|TRBV7-9|TRBJ1-4
TGTGCCAGCAGCTTAGCTGACAGGGGACGCGAAAAACTGTTTTTT
CASSLADRGREKLFF
>.|TRBD2|TRBV27|TRBJ2-7
TGTGCCAGCAGTTTATCGGGGACTATCTCCTACGAGCAGTACTTC
CASSLSGTISYEQYF
>.|.|TRBV30|TRBJ2-7
TGTGCCTGGAGTGACACGGGACACTCCTACGAGCAGTACTTC
CAWSDTGHSYEQYF
>.|.|TRBV11-2|TRBJ2-5
TGTGCCAGCAGCTTAGGCCCGAGACAAGAGACCCAGTACTTC
CASSLGPRQETQYF
>.|TRBD1|TRBV27|TRBJ2-1
TGTGCCAGCAGTCGGGGACAGCAGCAGTTCTTC
CASSRGQQQFF
>.|TRBD2|TRBV4-1|TRBJ2-7
TGCGCCAGCAGCCGCTCAAGGGAACTAGCGGGAGGGCCGGCCTACGAGCAGTACTTC
CASSRSRELAGGPAYEQYF
>.|TRBD2|TRBV7-3|TRBJ2-3
TGTGCCAGCAGTCGCATTCACCCGAGCGGGAGATCAGATACGCAGTATTTT
CASSRIHPSGRSDTQYF
>.|TRBD1|TRBV7-7|TRBJ2-2
TGCGCCAGCAGCGCCAGGACAGGGAACACCGGGGAGCTGTTTTTT
CASSARTGNTGELFF
>.|TRBD1|TRBV29-1|TRBJ2-2
TGCAGCGCTCCAACAGGGGTAGACACCGGGGAGCTGTTTTTT
CSAPTGVDTGELFF
>.|.|TRBV6-5|TRBJ2-7
TGTGCCAGTACAGGGGCGGGGACCGCCTACGAGCAGTACTTC
CASTGAGTAYEQYF
>.|.|TRBV18|TRBJ1-3
TGTGCCAGCTCACCCTCGCGGGACTCTGGAAACACCATATATTTT
CASSPSRDSGNTIYF
>.|.|TRBV7-2|TRBJ2-7
TGTGCCAGCAGCTTAGGCGGGATTATCTCCTACGAGCAGTACTTC
CASSLGGIISYEQYF